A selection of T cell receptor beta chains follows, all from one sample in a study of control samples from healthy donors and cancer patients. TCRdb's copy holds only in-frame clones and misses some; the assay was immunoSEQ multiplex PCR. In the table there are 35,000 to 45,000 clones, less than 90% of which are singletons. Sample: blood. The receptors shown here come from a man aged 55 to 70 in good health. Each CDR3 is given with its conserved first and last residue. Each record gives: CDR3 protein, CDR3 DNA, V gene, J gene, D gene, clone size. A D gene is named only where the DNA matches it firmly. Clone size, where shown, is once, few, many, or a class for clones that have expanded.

CDR3 protein: CASSSGSNYGYTF
CDR3 DNA: TGTGCCAGCAGTTCGGGCAGTAACTATGGCTACACCTTC
V gene: TRBV6-5
J gene: TRBJ1-2
D gene: .
clone size: .

CDR3 protein: CASSQGTSSYNEQFF
CDR3 DNA: TGTGCCAGCAGCCAAGGGACTAGCTCCTACAATGAGCAGTTCTTC
V gene: TRBV3-1/TRBV3-2
J gene: TRBJ2-1
D gene: TRBD2
clone size: .

CDR3 protein: CASFAGTGTTEAFF
CDR3 DNA: TGTGCCAGCTTCGCCGGGACAGGCACCACTGAAGCTTTCTTT
V gene: TRBV18
J gene: TRBJ1-1
D gene: TRBD1
clone size: .

CDR3 protein: CASSPSGGIEKLFF
CDR3 DNA: TGTGCCAGCTCACCATCAGGGGGCATTGAAAAACTGTTTTTT
V gene: TRBV18
J gene: TRBJ1-4
D gene: TRBD1
clone size: .

CDR3 protein: CASSEVRGGQPQHF
CDR3 DNA: TGTGCCAGCAGTGAGGTCAGGGGTGGTCAGCCCCAGCATTTT
V gene: TRBV2
J gene: TRBJ1-5
D gene: .
clone size: .

CDR3 protein: CASSHRQYYEQYF
CDR3 DNA: TGTGCCAGCAGTCATCGACAGTACTACGAGCAGTACTTC
V gene: TRBV6-5
J gene: TRBJ2-7
D gene: .
clone size: .

CDR3 protein: CASSLGVSGGFSGYTF
CDR3 DNA: TGTGCCAGCAGCCTCGGGGTGTCAGGGGGCTTTAGTGGCTACACCTTC
V gene: TRBV7-3
J gene: TRBJ1-2
D gene: TRBD1
clone size: .

CDR3 protein: CASGRGAEAFF
CDR3 DNA: TGTGCTAGTGGTCGGGGGGCTGAAGCTTTCTTT
V gene: TRBV12-5
J gene: TRBJ1-1
D gene: .
clone size: .

CDR3 protein: CASSLSGQGMEKLFF
CDR3 DNA: TGTGCCAGCAGTTTATCGGGACAGGGAATGGAAAAACTGTTTTTT
V gene: TRBV28
J gene: TRBJ1-4
D gene: TRBD1
clone size: .

CDR3 protein: CASSLPANYGYTF
CDR3 DNA: TGTGCCAGCAGTCTCCCCGCCAACTATGGCTACACCTTC
V gene: TRBV11-2
J gene: TRBJ1-2
D gene: .
clone size: .

CDR3 protein: CASSLATGTDTQYF
CDR3 DNA: TGTGCCAGCAGCTTAGCCACAGGAACAGATACGCAGTATTTT
V gene: TRBV7-2
J gene: TRBJ2-3
D gene: .
clone size: .

CDR3 protein: CASSGTTGESEQYF
CDR3 DNA: TGCGCCAGCAGCGGAACAACAGGGGAAAGCGAGCAGTACTTC
V gene: TRBV5-1
J gene: TRBJ2-7
D gene: TRBD1
clone size: .

CDR3 protein: CASSSGQGGTYNEQFF
CDR3 DNA: TGTGCCAGCAGTTCAGGACAGGGGGGTACCTACAATGAGCAGTTCTTC
V gene: TRBV6-6
J gene: TRBJ2-1
D gene: TRBD1
clone size: .

CDR3 protein: CASARTGTGDQPQHF
CDR3 DNA: TGTGCCAGCGCAAGGACCGGGACAGGGGATCAGCCCCAGCATTTT
V gene: TRBV18
J gene: TRBJ1-5
D gene: TRBD1
clone size: .

CDR3 protein: CASQVIPYNEQFF
CDR3 DNA: TGTGCCAGTCAAGTAATACCCTACAATGAGCAGTTCTTC
V gene: TRBV2
J gene: TRBJ2-1
D gene: .
clone size: .

CDR3 protein: CASNSRGFFNEQYF
CDR3 DNA: TGTGCCAGTAACAGCAGGGGGTTTTTTAACGAGCAGTACTTC
V gene: TRBV19
J gene: TRBJ2-7
D gene: TRBD1
clone size: .

CDR3 protein: CASTLTGTAPYEQYF
CDR3 DNA: TGCGCCAGCACCCTTACCGGGACCGCACCCTACGAGCAGTACTTC
V gene: TRBV5-1
J gene: TRBJ2-7
D gene: .
clone size: .

CDR3 protein: CATSDGGTGDQPQHF
CDR3 DNA: TGTGCCACCAGTGATGGAGGGACAGGGGACCAGCCCCAGCATTTT
V gene: TRBV24-1
J gene: TRBJ1-5
D gene: TRBD1
clone size: .

CDR3 protein: CASSLAYGGGGSDTQYF
CDR3 DNA: TGTGCCAGCAGCTTGGCCTACGGGGGGGGAGGATCAGATACGCAGTATTTT
V gene: TRBV5-4
J gene: TRBJ2-3
D gene: TRBD2
clone size: .

CDR3 protein: CASSLVRWAVRGNTIYF
CDR3 DNA: TGTGCCAGCAGCTTAGTGCGGTGGGCAGTTCGCGGAAACACCATATATTTT
V gene: TRBV11-3
J gene: TRBJ1-3
D gene: .
clone size: few

CDR3 protein: CASSTDPGVAGGYTF
CDR3 DNA: TGTGCCAGCAGTACGGACCCAGGAGTCGCGGGTGGCTACACCTTC
V gene: TRBV6-5
J gene: TRBJ1-2
D gene: .
clone size: .

CDR3 protein: CASRRLEGYGYTF
CDR3 DNA: TGTGCCAGCAGACGACTTGAGGGCTATGGCTACACCTTC
V gene: TRBV12-3/TRBV12-4
J gene: TRBJ1-2
D gene: .
clone size: .

CDR3 protein: CASSTGPYNEQFF
CDR3 DNA: TGCGCCAGCAGCACAGGCCCATACAATGAGCAGTTCTTC
V gene: TRBV4-3
J gene: TRBJ2-1
D gene: .
clone size: .

CDR3 protein: CASVGTGDEQYF
CDR3 DNA: TGTGCCAGCGTCGGGACAGGGGACGAGCAGTACTTC
V gene: TRBV2
J gene: TRBJ2-7
D gene: TRBD1
clone size: .

CDR3 protein: CSASSGSTDTQYF
CDR3 DNA: TGCAGTGCTAGTAGCGGTAGCACAGATACGCAGTATTTT
V gene: TRBV20-1
J gene: TRBJ2-3
D gene: .
clone size: .

CDR3 protein: CASSQWSNQPQHF
CDR3 DNA: TGTGCCAGCAGCCAATGGAGCAATCAGCCCCAGCATTTT
V gene: TRBV14
J gene: TRBJ1-5
D gene: .
clone size: .

CDR3 protein: CASSEAGTGYEQYF
CDR3 DNA: TGCGCCAGCAGCGAAGCCGGGACAGGGTACGAGCAGTACTTC
V gene: TRBV5-1
J gene: TRBJ2-7
D gene: TRBD1
clone size: .

CDR3 protein: CASSPGGGLQGSPLHF
CDR3 DNA: TGTGCCAGCAGCCCGGGAGGTGGGCTTCAGGGTTCACCCCTCCACTTT
V gene: TRBV5-4
J gene: TRBJ1-6
D gene: .
clone size: .

CDR3 protein: CASSPDRRRGYTF
CDR3 DNA: TGTGCCAGCAGCCCCGACAGGCGGCGCGGCTACACCTTC
V gene: TRBV7-2
J gene: TRBJ1-2
D gene: .
clone size: .

CDR3 protein: CATSDPAGTGETQYF
CDR3 DNA: TGTGCCACCAGTGATCCCGCAGGGACCGGGGAGACCCAGTACTTC
V gene: TRBV24-1
J gene: TRBJ2-5
D gene: .
clone size: few

CDR3 protein: CASSLFMGPRGGLNEQFF
CDR3 DNA: TGCGCCAGCAGCTTGTTTATGGGGCCACGGGGCGGGTTGAATGAGCAGTTCTTC
V gene: TRBV5-1
J gene: TRBJ2-1
D gene: .
clone size: .

CDR3 protein: CASSQEGEMSGANVLTF
CDR3 DNA: TGCGCCAGCAGCCAAGAGGGGGAGATGAGTGGGGCCAACGTCCTGACTTTC
V gene: TRBV4-1
J gene: TRBJ2-6
D gene: .
clone size: few

CDR3 protein: CASSADGTKTDTQYF
CDR3 DNA: TGTGCCAGCAGCGCAGACGGGACTAAAACAGATACGCAGTATTTT
V gene: TRBV7-3
J gene: TRBJ2-3
D gene: TRBD2
clone size: .

CDR3 protein: CASTPERGSYEQYF
CDR3 DNA: TGTGCCAGCACTCCCGAGCGGGGCTCCTACGAGCAGTACTTC
V gene: TRBV2
J gene: TRBJ2-7
D gene: TRBD2
clone size: .

CDR3 protein: CASSQETPERNYGYTF
CDR3 DNA: TGTGCCAGCAGCCAGGAAACCCCTGAACGGAACTATGGCTACACCTTC
V gene: TRBV16
J gene: TRBJ1-2
D gene: .
clone size: medium-sized

CDR3 protein: CASSAGQERYEAFF
CDR3 DNA: TGTGCCAGCAGCGCAGGACAGGAACGATATGAAGCTTTCTTT
V gene: TRBV6-5
J gene: TRBJ1-1
D gene: TRBD1
clone size: .

CDR3 protein: CASSYSITGTDSPLHF
CDR3 DNA: TGTGCCAGCAGTTACTCGATCACAGGGACGGATTCACCCCTCCACTTT
V gene: TRBV6-2/TRBV6-3
J gene: TRBJ1-6
D gene: .
clone size: .

CDR3 protein: CSASLSEAQYF
CDR3 DNA: TGCAGTGCTAGTCTTAGCGAAGCCCAGTACTTC
V gene: TRBV20-1
J gene: TRBJ2-5
D gene: .
clone size: .

CDR3 protein: CASSGTSGVYEQYF
CDR3 DNA: TGTGCCAGTAGCGGGACTAGCGGGGTCTACGAGCAGTACTTC
V gene: TRBV19
J gene: TRBJ2-7
D gene: TRBD2
clone size: .

CDR3 protein: CASSLYWLAGTGELFF
CDR3 DNA: TGTGCCAGCAGCTTGTATTGGCTAGCGGGGACCGGGGAGCTGTTTTTT
V gene: TRBV5-8
J gene: TRBJ2-2
D gene: TRBD2
clone size: .

CDR3 protein: CAWISGDRGYEQYF
CDR3 DNA: TGTGCCTGGATAAGCGGGGACAGGGGGTACGAGCAGTACTTC
V gene: TRBV30
J gene: TRBJ2-7
D gene: TRBD1
clone size: .

CDR3 protein: CASSLEAGGTEAFF
CDR3 DNA: TGTGCCAGCAGTTTAGAGGCAGGGGGCACTGAAGCTTTCTTT
V gene: TRBV28
J gene: TRBJ1-1
D gene: TRBD1
clone size: .

CDR3 protein: CASSLAAVAGGVMNTEAFF
CDR3 DNA: TGTGCCAGCAGCTTAGCAGCGGTGGCAGGGGGAGTCATGAACACTGAAGCTTTCTTT
V gene: TRBV7-2
J gene: TRBJ1-1
D gene: TRBD1
clone size: .

CDR3 protein: CASSFRDSGTDTQYF
CDR3 DNA: TGTGCCAGCAGCTTTAGGGATAGTGGAACAGATACGCAGTATTTT
V gene: TRBV7-9
J gene: TRBJ2-3
D gene: .
clone size: .

CDR3 protein: CASIHPGGYNYGYTF
CDR3 DNA: TGTGCCAGCATCCATCCGGGGGGTTATAACTATGGCTACACCTTC
V gene: TRBV28
J gene: TRBJ1-2
D gene: .
clone size: .

CDR3 protein: CASSPRPGTNYGYTF
CDR3 DNA: TGTGCCAGCAGCCCCAGACCAGGGACTAACTATGGCTACACCTTC
V gene: TRBV9
J gene: TRBJ1-2
D gene: .
clone size: once

CDR3 protein: CASSQSRAPGSYEQYF
CDR3 DNA: TGTGCCAGCAGTCAATCCAGGGCCCCGGGATCCTACGAGCAGTACTTC
V gene: TRBV27
J gene: TRBJ2-7
D gene: .
clone size: .

CDR3 protein: CASSPGTGIYYGYTF
CDR3 DNA: TGCGCCAGCAGCCCGGGGACAGGGATATACTATGGCTACACCTTC
V gene: TRBV4-3
J gene: TRBJ1-2
D gene: TRBD1
clone size: once

CDR3 protein: CASSRIQGAGEKLFF
CDR3 DNA: TGCGCCAGCAGCCGGATACAGGGGGCCGGTGAAAAACTGTTTTTT
V gene: TRBV4-3
J gene: TRBJ1-4
D gene: TRBD1
clone size: .

CDR3 protein: CASSYSTGSKGGTQYF
CDR3 DNA: TGTGCCAGCAGTTACTCAACGGGTTCAAAGGGGGGGACCCAGTACTTC
V gene: TRBV6-5
J gene: TRBJ2-5
D gene: .
clone size: .

CDR3 protein: CAWSVKGNYGYTF
CDR3 DNA: TGTGCCTGGAGTGTAAAGGGGAACTATGGCTACACCTTC
V gene: TRBV30
J gene: TRBJ1-2
D gene: .
clone size: .

CDR3 protein: CASSLTSAETQYF
CDR3 DNA: TGCGCCAGCAGCTTGACTAGCGCTGAGACCCAGTACTTC
V gene: TRBV5-1
J gene: TRBJ2-5
D gene: TRBD2
clone size: .

CDR3 protein: CASSYSKVQGTGELFF
CDR3 DNA: TGTGCCAGCAGTTACTCGAAAGTCCAGGGCACCGGGGAGCTGTTTTTT
V gene: TRBV6-5
J gene: TRBJ2-2
D gene: .
clone size: .